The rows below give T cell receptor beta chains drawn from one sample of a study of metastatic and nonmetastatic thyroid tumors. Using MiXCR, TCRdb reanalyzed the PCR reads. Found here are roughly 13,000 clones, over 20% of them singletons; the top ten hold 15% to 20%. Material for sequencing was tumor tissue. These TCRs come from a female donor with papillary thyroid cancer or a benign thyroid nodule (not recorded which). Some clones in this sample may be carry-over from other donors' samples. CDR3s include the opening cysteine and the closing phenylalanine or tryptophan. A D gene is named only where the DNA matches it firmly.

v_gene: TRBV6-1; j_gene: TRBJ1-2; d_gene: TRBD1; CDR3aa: CASSEGPGQGNYGYTF
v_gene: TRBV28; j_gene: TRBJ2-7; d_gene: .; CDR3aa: CASSLKGSYEQYF
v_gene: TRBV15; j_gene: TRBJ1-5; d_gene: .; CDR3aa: CATSRESAGYSNQPQHF
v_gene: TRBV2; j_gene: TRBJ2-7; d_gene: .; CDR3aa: CANSGQSYEQYF
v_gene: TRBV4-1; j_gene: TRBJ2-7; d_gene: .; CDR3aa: CASSLFSGTSYEQYF
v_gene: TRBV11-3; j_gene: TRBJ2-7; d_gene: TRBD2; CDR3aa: CASSLQRGYEQYF
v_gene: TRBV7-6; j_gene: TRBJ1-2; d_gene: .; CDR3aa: CASSSGVGGYTF
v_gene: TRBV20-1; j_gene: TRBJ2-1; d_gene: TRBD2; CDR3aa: CSAPGLANNEQFF
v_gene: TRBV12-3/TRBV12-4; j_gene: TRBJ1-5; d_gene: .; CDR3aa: CVSRVGAGSNQPQHF
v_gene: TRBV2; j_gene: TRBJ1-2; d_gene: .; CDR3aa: CSSRADRYGYTF
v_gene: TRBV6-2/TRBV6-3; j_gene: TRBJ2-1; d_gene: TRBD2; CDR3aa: CASSYSGAGGRYNEQFF
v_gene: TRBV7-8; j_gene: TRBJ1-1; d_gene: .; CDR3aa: CASSLELNTEAFF
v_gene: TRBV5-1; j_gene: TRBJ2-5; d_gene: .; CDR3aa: CASSLERLEGETQYF
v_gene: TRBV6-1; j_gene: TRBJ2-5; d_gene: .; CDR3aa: CASSEARGSQETQYF
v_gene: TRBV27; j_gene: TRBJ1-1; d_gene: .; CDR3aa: CASISHGNTEAFF
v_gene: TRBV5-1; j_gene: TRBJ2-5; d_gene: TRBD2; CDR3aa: CASSFLAGGFVQETQYF